This entry lists 5 T cell receptor beta chains sequenced from one sample in a study of tumor-infiltrating lymphocytes in primary liver carcinoma. From unsorted bulk tissue weighing roughly 19-34 mg, DNA and RNA were co-extracted. From roughly 0.45 ug total RNA, TCR beta cDNA was generated with a primer in the constant region. Slightly modified ARM-PCR, run as three nested multiplex PCR rounds, produced the TCR beta libraries. Running 10 cycles apiece, the first two PCR rounds relied on TRBV1-TRBV30 forward primers together with a C-beta reverse primer. From the multiplex PCR reads, TCRdb called clonotypes with MiXCR, one entry per CDR3 protein. The sample includes about 54,000 distinct CDR3 sequences, about 73% seen only once; the top ten take 25%. The specimen was liver tumor tissue from sampling region 2. As for subset: tumor region T2, inferior pole. All receptors derive from a man in his forties with primary liver carcinoma and hepatitis B virus infection.

This clonotype appeared a few times. The gene calls are TRBV7-2 and TRBJ2-7, with D perhaps TRBD1 (6 bases). The germline V and J ends were trimmed by 3 bases and 2 bases, with 14 bases remaining between them. This CDR3 comprises 15 residues. CDR1 is SGHTA, CDR2 FQGNSA, per germline. CDR3 loop: CASSFGGGLTYEQYF. CDR3 bases: TGTGCCAGCAGCTTTGGGGGCGGGTTAACCTACGAGCAGTACTTC.

CDR3 amino acids: CASRGKLSYEQYF. The DNA of the CDR3 is TGTGCCAGCAGGGGGAAGCTATCCTACGAGCAGTACTTC. J is TRBJ2-7 and V is TRBV11-1; the D is unclear. CDR3 length: 13 residues. Trimming took off 6 bases at V and 1 base at J, with 10 bases between the two ends. Germline CDR1 and CDR2: SGHAT and FQDESV (reference sequence).

Regarding this clonotype: The final CDR3 position lacks the conserved phenylalanine or tryptophan, pointing to a likely read error. The chain links TRBV6-6 to TRBJ2-7; perhaps TRBD2 as D (6 bases). Trimming took 2 bases from V and 5 from J, leaving 19 bases between them. Germline lookup yields CDR1 MNHNY and CDR2 SVGAGI (reference sequence). This CDR3 region has 16 residues. The CDR3 here is CASSYGAAGICDEQYL. In DNA, the CDR3 is TGTGCCAGCAGTTACGGGGCTGCGGGGATATGCGACGAGCAGTACCTC.

V gene TRBV6-1 combines with J gene TRBJ2-3; 7 positions agree with TRBD2. Germline CDR1 is MNHNS and CDR2 is SASEGT. The CDR3 is 13 amino acids. V shed 7 bases and J 7 bases; nucleotides not matched to a gene: 8. The chain's CDR3 is CASKCGRANTQYF. As DNA, the CDR3 is TGTGCCAGCAAGTGCGGGAGAGCAAATACGCAGTATTTT.

About this clonotype: As the CDR3 is not closed by the conserved phenylalanine or tryptophan, this likely results from a read error. This chain uses TRBV6-6 with TRBJ2-5; TRBD2 matches 13 bases. V lost 9 bases to trimming and J lost 3 bases; unmatched junction nucleotides: 13. The CDR3 sequence is 17 residues long. Per germline, CDR1 MNHNY and CDR2 SVGAGI (reference sequence). The CDR3 sequence: CASSPQGLAGLKETQYL. CDR3 in DNA: TGTGCCAGTAGCCCTCAGGGACTAGCGGGACTTAAAGAGACCCAGTACCTC.